A single sample is the source of the 16 T cell receptor beta chains below, sequenced in a study of blood T cell repertoires in COVID-19. Measured with immunoSEQ multiplex PCR; TCRdb has only the in-frame clones, and not every one. The profile shows about 190,000 clones, about nine tenths of them singletons. Source material: peripheral blood. Receptor source: a man aged 25 to 40 with acute or convalescent COVID-19.

The chain employs TRBV12-5 and TRBJ1-6; no firm D call. The CDR3 is made up of 13 amino acids. V dropped 1 base and J dropped 7 bases, with 5 bases sitting between them. Germline V gene data show CDR1 as LGHNT and CDR2 as FRNRAP. The CDR3 DNA is TGTGCTAGTGGTTTGGAACGGAATTCACCCCTCCACTTT. Protein sequence: CASGLERNSPLHF. The entire variable domain, with the rest obtained from reference TRBV12-5 and TRBJ1-6, is as follows: DARVTQTPRHKVTEMGQEVTMRCQPILGHNTVFWYRQTMMQGLELLAYFRNRAPLDDSGMPKDRFSAEMPDATLATLKIQPSEPRDSAVYFCASGLERNSPLHFGNGTRLTVT.

This clone was observed once. The rearrangement joins TRBV6-5 to TRBJ2-1; 9 nucleotides align to TRBD1. Germline CDR1 is MNHEY and CDR2 is SVGAGI. J gave up 8 bases and V 7 bases, and 6 bases lay outside the gene matches. The CDR3 totals 13 residues. The DNA of the CDR3 is TGTGCCAGCAAGGGACAGGGATGGGATGAGCAGTTCTTC. Translating gives CASKGQGWDEQFF.

This chain links TRBV29-1 with TRBJ1-5; the D gene is possibly TRBD1 (5 bases). Deletions cut 5 bases from V and 1 base from J, with 15 bases between. This CDR3 has 15 residues. Per germline, CDR1 SQVTM and CDR2 ANQGSEA. The CDR3 DNA reads as TGCAGCGTTACAGGCAGTACAAGCAGCAATCAGCCCCAGCATTTT. This translates into CSVTGSTSSNQPQHF. Drawing the rest from reference TRBV29-1 and TRBJ1-5, the complete variable domain is SAVISQKPSRDICQRGTSLTIQCQVDSQVTMMFWYRQQPGQSLTLIATANQGSEATYESGFVIDKFPISRPNLTFSTLTVSNMSPEDSSIYLCSVTGSTSSNQPQHFGDGTRLSIL.

The J gene is TRBJ2-7, the V gene TRBV27; a possible D gene is TRBD2 (7 bases). This CDR3 region has 14 residues. Deletions cut 4 bases from V and 7 bases from J, with 17 bases between. Germline lookup yields CDR1 MNHEY and CDR2 SMNVEV (reference sequence). The CDR3 nucleotides read TGTGCCAGCAGTTCCTGGGGGGGCCCCGGGGAGCAGTACTTC. Protein product: CASSSWGGPGEQYF.

This clone was detected once. The chain employs TRBV6-5 and TRBJ1-3; D gene uncertain. V shed 7 bases and J shed 2 bases, with 15 bases lying between them. The CDR3 has 15 residues. CDR1 is MNHEY and CDR2 is SVGAGI in the germline V gene. This CDR3 reads CASTVVVGAGNTIYF. Here the CDR3 DNA reads TGTGCCAGCACTGTGGTCGTGGGCGCTGGAAACACCATATATTTT.

The chain has TRBV12-3 or TRBV12-4 and TRBJ2-3, with no clear D. V was pared by 5 bases and J by 4 bases, with 10 bases between. The CDR3 loop spans 13 amino acids. CDR3 nucleotide sequence: TGTGCCAGCAGTCGAACGGAGCCAGATACGCAGTATTTT. Its protein is CASSRTEPDTQYF.

This clone was seen only once. The CDR3 sequence: CASSPGHLSSNYGYTF. CDR3 DNA sequence: TGTGCCAGCAGCCCCGGACACCTATCTTCTAACTATGGCTACACCTTC. V gene TRBV14 combines with J gene TRBJ1-2; D might be TRBD1 (5 bases). Trimming removed 4 bases from V and 0 bases from J, with 15 bases in between. The CDR3 has 16 amino acids. Germline V gene lookup returns CDR1 SGHDN and CDR2 FVKESK.

The chain joins TRBV11-2 to TRBJ1-5, with D perhaps matching TRBD1 (5 bases). Germline CDR1 is SGHAT and CDR2 is FQNNGV. CDR3 length: 17 amino acids. V lost 4 bases to trimming and J lost 2 bases, with 18 bases between them. CDR3 in amino acids: CASSSNLQGMGNQPQHF. The CDR3, as DNA: TGTGCCAGCAGCTCAAATCTCCAGGGAATGGGCAATCAGCCCCAGCATTTT.

This chain joins TRBV19 and TRBJ2-3; the D gene is possibly TRBD1 (7 bases). Germline CDR1 and CDR2: LNHDA and SQIVND (reference sequence). There are 15 residues in the CDR3. The V end was cut by 3 bases, the J end by 6 bases, with 16 bases between. The CDR3 DNA follows: TGTGCCAGTAGTATCGGGGGACAGAGTATCGATACGCAGTATTTT. It is translated as CASSIGGQSIDTQYF.

This chain links TRBV28 with TRBJ2-1; TRBD2 might be the D (6 bases). Germline V gene data show CDR1 as MDHEN and CDR2 as SYDVKM. The CDR3 loop spans 14 amino acids. Deletions cut 2 bases from V and 7 bases from J, with 12 bases between. The CDR3 protein is CASSLSRGMNEQFF. CDR3 DNA sequence: TGTGCCAGCAGTTTAAGTCGGGGGATGAATGAGCAGTTCTTC.

V gene TRBV5-1 combines with J gene TRBJ1-4, with 7 bases that match TRBD1. V was pared by 6 bases and J by 0 bases, with 5 bases of the junction left unmatched. The germline CDR1 and CDR2 sequences are SGHRS and YFSETQ. CDR3 length equals 15 residues. The CDR3 protein is CASKTGDPTNEKLFF. DNA for the CDR3: TGCGCCAGCAAAACAGGGGATCCAACTAATGAAAAACTGTTTTTT.

This chain joins TRBV28 and TRBJ1-5; 9 nucleotides line up with TRBD1. CDR3 length equals 15 residues. J was trimmed by 4 bases and V by 7 bases; bases with no gene match: 8. Germline-derived CDR1 and CDR2 are MDHEN and SYDVKM. The CDR3 is CASTRTGALNQPQHF. The CDR3 DNA follows: TGTGCCAGCACCCGGACAGGGGCCCTTAATCAGCCCCAGCATTTT.

V is TRBV30 and J is TRBJ1-3; D gene unclear. The CDR3 is 13 amino acids. The germline gives CDR1 GTSNPN, CDR2 SVGIG (reference sequence). The V gene lost 4 bases and the J gene lost 4 bases, with 11 bases spanning the gap. CDR3 protein: CAWTRERGNTIYF. The CDR3 DNA is TGTGCCTGGACCCGGGAGAGGGGAAACACCATATATTTT.

The chain has TRBV5-1 and TRBJ1-1; TRBD1 aligns across 9 bases. Germline V lookup: CDR1 SGHRS, CDR2 YFSETQ. After removal of 3 bases from V and 1 base from J, the junction contained 4 bases not matched to a gene. This CDR3 region has 15 residues. The CDR3 DNA reads as TGCGCCAGCAGCTCGGACAGGGGTCAGAACACTGAAGCTTTCTTT. The encoded protein is CASSSDRGQNTEAFF.

The chain is built from TRBV5-8 and TRBJ2-6; no reliable D call. The CDR3 consists of 17 residues. Looked up from germline, CDR1 is SGHTS and CDR2 is YDEGEE. V lost 0 bases and J lost 0, with 10 bases in between. The CDR3, as DNA: TGTGCCAGCAGCTTGGGGGTCCCTAGCTCTGGGGCCAACGTCCTGACTTTC. Translated, it gives CASSLGVPSSGANVLTF.

This clone was found a few times. This chain uses TRBV7-3 with TRBJ1-2; TRBD1 is a possible D gene (6 bases). Germline V lookup: CDR1 SGHTA, CDR2 FQGTGA. Trimming shortened V by 2 bases and J by 8 bases, and 12 bases separated the two germline ends. The CDR3 totals 13 residues. CDR3 protein: CASSLEQGTGYTF. The DNA for the CDR3 is TGTGCCAGCAGCTTAGAGCAGGGGACCGGCTACACCTTC.